This T cell receptor beta chain came from a study of tumor-infiltrating lymphocytes in glioblastoma multiforme. Regarding this clonotype: As yet, its antigen is unknown.

Study results and limitations: Just one glioblastoma patient contributed to the TCR-mutation comparison.

The V gene end was trimmed by 0 bases and the J gene end by 3 bases; junction bases not matched to a gene: 12. Germline V CDR1 and CDR2: SGHRS, YFSETQ. The CDR3 is 18 residues long. Three nested ARM-PCR rounds with V-beta and C-beta primers built TCRB libraries. Input was approximately 0.5 ug total RNA, reverse-transcribed with a C-beta primer. One entry per CDR3 protein results from TCRdb running MiXCR on the multiplex PCR reads. Of some 13,000 distinct CDR3 sequences in the sample, roughly 60% were seen once. The material sequenced was brain tumor tissue. This TCR derives from a male donor with glioblastoma. The rearrangement links TRBV5-1 to TRBJ2-7; 10 bases match TRBD2. The CDR3 nucleotides read TGCGCCAGCAGCTTGGTCGGGACTAGCGTGAGGGTTGTCTACGAGCAGTACTTC. It specifies CASSLVGTSVRVVYEQYF.